The 15 T cell receptor beta chains given below trace back to one sample, sequenced in a study of T cell repertoires in cytomegalovirus infection. No antigen has been identified for these receptors. One entry per CDR3 protein results from TCRdb running MiXCR on the reads. The sample yields tens of thousands of distinct CDR3 sequences, 20% to 25% seen once. Sample: CD8+ T cells from cultured PBMCs, taken from culture after CMV antigen stimulation. The receptors shown here come from a human donor in good health (CMV status not recorded). Some clones in this sample may be carry-over from other donors' samples.

The CDR3 here is CASSEPDRNQPQHF. The CDR3 DNA reads as TGCGCCAGCAGCGAGCCGGACAGAAATCAGCCCCAGCATTTT. V is TRBV4-1 and J is TRBJ1-5; D is possibly TRBD1 (6 bases). The CDR3 is 14 residues long. Per germline, CDR1 MGHRA and CDR2 YSYEKL. Trimming pared 5 bases from V and 4 bases from J, leaving 12 bases between.

This clonotype was observed a few times. This sequence joins TRBV7-2 and TRBJ2-7; 8 nucleotides align to TRBD2. There are 17 residues in the CDR3. V lost 2 bases to trimming and J lost 3 bases; unmatched junction nucleotides: 12. Looked up from germline, CDR1 is SGHTA and CDR2 is FQGNSA. This chain's CDR3 is CASSLSLPAGVSYEQYV. CDR3 nucleotide sequence: TGTGCCAGCAGCTTATCCTTACCAGCGGGAGTGAGCTACGAGCAGTACGTC.

The V call is TRBV4-2, the J call TRBJ2-2; D not certain. CDR3 length: 18 residues. V lost 1 base and J 4 bases, leaving 19 bases between the germline ends. The germline V gene encodes CDR1 LGHNA and CDR2 YNFKEQ. The CDR3 here is CASSQGYPGLSGTGELFF. CDR3 coding DNA: TGTGCCAGCAGCCAAGGGTATCCGGGTTTATCGGGCACCGGGGAGCTGTTTTTT.

This chain links TRBV5-1 with TRBJ2-1; tentatively, D is TRBD1 or TRBD2 (6 bases each). CDR1 is SGHRS and CDR2 is YFSETQ in the germline V gene. This CDR3 spans 15 amino acids. Trimming pared 4 bases from V and 9 bases from J, leaving 20 bases between. CDR3 sequence (DNA): TGCGCCAGCAGCAGGGAGGACAGACCATTCGTTGAGCAGTTCTTC. It codes for CASSREDRPFVEQFF.

This clonotype was seen at least ten times. This chain links TRBV7-2 with TRBJ2-1; tentative D call: TRBD1 (6 bases). Trimming took 2 bases from V and 3 from J, leaving 14 bases between them. This CDR3 comprises 16 residues. Germline V gives CDR1 SGHTA, CDR2 FQGNSA. CDR3 DNA: TGTGCCAGCAGCTTAAACAGGGCCATCTACTACAATGAGCAGTTCTTC. Encoded protein: CASSLNRAIYYNEQFF. Together with reference TRBV7-2 and TRBJ2-1, the CDR3 gives the full variable domain: GAGVSQSPSNKVTEKGKDVELRCDPISGHTALYWYRQSLGQGLEFLIYFQGNSAPDKSGLPSDRFSAERTGGSVSTLTIQRTQQEDSAVYLCASSLNRAIYYNEQFFGPGTRLTVL.

This clonotype has just a few counts. The chain carries TRBV4-3 and TRBJ2-3, with 8 bases matching TRBD2. The CDR3 has 18 residues. The V segment lost 1 base and the J segment 2 bases; nucleotides outside the gene matches: 11. Germline loops: CDR1 LGHNA, CDR2 YSLEER. The CDR3 protein is CASSQVRGGLEFTDTQYF. The CDR3 DNA is TGCGCCAGCAGCCAAGTTCGCGGGGGGCTTGAATTCACAGATACGCAGTATTTT.

The chain employs TRBV14 and TRBJ1-2; D is ambiguous. This CDR3 region has 15 residues. V dropped 1 base and J dropped 4 bases, with 13 bases sitting between them. Germline V gives CDR1 SGHDN, CDR2 FVKESK. The CDR3 DNA reads TGTGCCAGCAGCCAAGGGATGAGAGGTGGCTATGGCTACACCTTC. Its translation is CASSQGMRGGYGYTF. Full variable domain (outside the CDR3, taken from reference TRBV14 and TRBJ1-2): EAGVTQFPSHSVIEKGQTVTLRCDPISGHDNLYWYRRVMGKEIKFLLHFVKESKQDESGMPNNRFLAERTGGTYSTLKVQPAELEDSGVYFCASSQGMRGGYGYTFGSGTRLTVV.

The rearrangement uses TRBV7-8 and TRBJ2-7; TRBD1 matches at 9 bases. V dropped 4 bases and J dropped 3; count of bases not matched to a gene: 7. Per the germline V gene, CDR1 is SGHVS and CDR2 is FQNEAQ. The CDR3 has 15 residues. CDR3 amino acids: CASSSYRDRDYEQYF. The CDR3 region has the DNA TGTGCCAGCAGCTCCTACCGGGACAGGGACTACGAGCAGTACTTC.

This clonotype was counted a few times. This rearrangement joins TRBV5-6 to TRBJ2-3, with TRBD2 as a possible D gene (6 bases). V shed 0 bases and J shed 0 bases, with 11 bases lying between them. Germline V gene data show CDR1 as SGHDT and CDR2 as YYEEEE. CDR3 size: 16 residues. The CDR3 coding sequence is TGTGCCAGCAGCTTGGCTATAGCGGAAAGCACAGATACGCAGTATTTT. Its protein is CASSLAIAESTDTQYF.

This clonotype was seen a handful of times. The rearrangement uses TRBV27 and TRBJ1-2; D is perhaps TRBD1 (5 bases). CDR1 is MNHEY and CDR2 is SMNVEV in the germline V gene (reference sequence). The CDR3 contains 13 residues. Trimming removed 2 bases from V and 5 bases from J, with 9 bases in between. This chain's CDR3 is CASSLQEGYGYTF. The CDR3 region has the DNA TGTGCCAGCAGTTTACAGGAGGGGTATGGCTACACCTTC.

This clonotype was detected ten times or more. The V and J genes are TRBV6-2 or TRBV6-3 and TRBJ2-5, with TRBD2 matching over 8 bases. The CDR3 sequence is 13 residues long. The J segment lost 5 bases and the V segment lost 7 bases, leaving 6 bases of the junction unmatched. In germline, CDR1 is MNHEY, CDR2 SVGEGT. CDR3 in amino acids: CASTGRGGETQYF. CDR3 coding DNA: TGTGCCAGCACCGGGAGGGGTGGGGAGACCCAGTACTTC.

This clonotype was observed a few times. The chain combines TRBV7-8 with TRBJ1-1, with 7 bases fitting TRBD1. CDR3 length: 12 amino acids. Germline CDR1 SGHVS, CDR2 FQNEAQ. Trimming removed 5 bases from V and 6 bases from J; junction bases left unmatched: 3. The CDR3 protein is CASSPGGAEAFF. CDR3 bases: TGTGCCAGCAGCCCAGGGGGAGCTGAAGCTTTCTTT.

The table lists this clonotype with many counts. V gene TRBV7-2 combines with J gene TRBJ1-5; D possibly corresponds to TRBD1 (6 bases). The CDR3 extends over 15 amino acids. The germline V gene has CDR1 SGHTA and CDR2 FQGNSA. Deletions cut 4 bases from V and 3 bases from J, with 13 bases between. CDR3 loop: CASSSGGQFNQPQHF. DNA for the CDR3: TGTGCCAGCAGCTCCGGTGGACAGTTCAATCAGCCCCAGCATTTT.

This clonotype was recorded a few times. The chain recombines TRBV27 with TRBJ1-3; perhaps TRBD1 as D (5 bases). V lost 1 base and J lost 8, with 12 bases in between. This CDR3 contains 14 residues. Per germline, CDR1 MNHEY and CDR2 SMNVEV (reference sequence). The CDR3 here is CASSLFTGADTIYF. Here the CDR3 DNA reads TGTGCCAGCAGTTTATTTACAGGAGCTGACACCATATATTTT.

This clonotype has just one count. J is TRBJ2-2 and V is TRBV7-6, with D tentatively TRBD1 or TRBD2 (6 bases each). Germline CDR1 is SGHVS and CDR2 is FNYEAQ. The length of the CDR3 is 12 residues. The germline V and J ends were trimmed by 7 bases and 6 bases, with 9 bases remaining between them. The CDR3 nucleotides read TGTGCCAGCACGGAGGGGGCCGGGGAGCTGTTTTTT. Translating gives CASTEGAGELFF.